Listed here is a single TCR beta chain. Its antigen is not known. V shed 4 bases and J 2 bases; nucleotides not matched to a gene: 7. The germline V gene has CDR1 MNHEY and CDR2 SMNVEV (reference sequence). CDR3 length equals 15 residues. This specimen comes from a study of T cell responses to AZD1222 COVID-19 vaccine. The study's findings and limits: Nearly half of spike-specific TCRs reportedly target variant regions that are unmutated in the B.1.351 and B.1.1.7 variants. Spike-specific TCR breadth and depth rose after two AZD1222 doses. Females made up more of the donors, who were largely white British, and clonal diversity may have come out too low.

Sequenced by immunoSEQ multiplex PCR; TCRdb stores in-frame clones only, minus some. The data contain about 150,000 clones, 90% to 95% of them seen just once; the ten biggest clones take up roughly 7%. The source of this sequence is an adult who received the AZD1222 COVID-19 vaccine. The sample here was peripheral blood, taken 28 days after the second AZD1222 dose. The chain employs TRBV27 and TRBJ2-7, with 8 bases lining up with TRBD1. DNA for the CDR3: TGTGCCAGCAGTTCGAGACAGGGGAGAACCTACGAGCAGTACTTC. Translating it yields CASSSRQGRTYEQYF.